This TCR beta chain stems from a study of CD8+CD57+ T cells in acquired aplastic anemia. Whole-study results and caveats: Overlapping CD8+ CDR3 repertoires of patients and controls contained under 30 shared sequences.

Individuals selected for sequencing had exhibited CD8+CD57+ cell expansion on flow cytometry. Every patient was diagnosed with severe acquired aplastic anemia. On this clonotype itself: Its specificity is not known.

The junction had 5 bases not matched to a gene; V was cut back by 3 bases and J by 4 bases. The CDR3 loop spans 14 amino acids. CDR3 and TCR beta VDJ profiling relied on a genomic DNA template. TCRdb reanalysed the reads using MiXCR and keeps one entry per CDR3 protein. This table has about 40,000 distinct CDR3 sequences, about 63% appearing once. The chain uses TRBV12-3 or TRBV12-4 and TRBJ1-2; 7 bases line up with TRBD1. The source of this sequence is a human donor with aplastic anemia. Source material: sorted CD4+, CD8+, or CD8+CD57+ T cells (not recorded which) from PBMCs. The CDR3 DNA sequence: TGTGCCAGCAGTTTGAACAGGGGCAGCTATGGCTACACCTTC. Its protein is CASSLNRGSYGYTF.